This T cell receptor beta chain is from a study of shared clonotypes between healthy human individuals. Data came from immunoSEQ multiplex PCR; TCRdb stores just in-frame clones and leaves some out. The repertoire holds around 1.6 million clones, with 95% to 99% as singletons. The specimen was naive CD4+ T cells sorted from blood. Subset indicated: CD45RA+ positively selected. This clonotype was obtained from a man between 25 and 39 years old in good health.

Here the CDR3 reads CASSQTRGGKDEKLFF. DNA for the CDR3: TGTGCCAGCAGCCAAACCAGGGGGGGTAAGGATGAAAAACTGTTTTTT. The chain combines TRBV7-2 with TRBJ1-4, with 7 positions matching TRBD1. The V and J ends lost 5 bases and 6 bases, in that order; junction bases with no gene match: 12. CDR3 size: 16 residues. The germline V gene has CDR1 SGHTA and CDR2 FQGNSA.